The source of this T cell receptor (beta chain) is a study of blood T cell repertoires in COVID-19. Across the study: COVID-19 samples from acute and convalescent phases originated in the United States, Italy and Spain.

V was pared by 2 bases and J by 4 bases, with 6 bases of the junction left unmatched. This CDR3 region has 16 residues. CDR1 is KGHSH and CDR2 is LQKENI in the germline V gene. Measured with immunoSEQ multiplex PCR; TCRdb has only the in-frame clones, and not every one. The repertoire consists of some 94,000 clones, with 72% occurring once and the leading ten covering roughly 25%. V usage is TRBV18 and J usage is TRBJ2-1; 9 nucleotides agree with TRBD2. The sample consisted of peripheral blood. This receptor was identified in a woman aged 55-70 years in a cohort sampled during active or convalescent COVID-19. In DNA form, the CDR3 reads TGTGCCAGCTCACCAGGTGTTAGCGGGAGTTACAATGAGCAGTTCTTC. This gives the protein CASSPGVSGSYNEQFF. Full variable domain (rest looked up from reference TRBV18 and TRBJ2-1): NAGVMQNPRHLVRRRGQEARLRCSPMKGHSHVYWYRQLPEEGLKFMVYLQKENIIDESGMPKERFSAEFPKEGPSILRIQQVVRGDSAAYFCASSPGVSGSYNEQFFGPGTRLTVL.